This TCR beta chain appears in the sequencing data of a study of blood T cell repertoires in COVID-19. V gave up 4 bases and J gave up 4 bases, with 17 bases separating them. The CDR3 is 16 residues long. TCRdb keeps only in-frame clones here, not all; method: immunoSEQ multiplex PCR. Of hundreds of thousands of clones in the sample, about four fifths are singletons; the top ten hold more than 3%. Participant age was roughly 18 to 90 years, and participants resided in approximately 25 US areas. Cohorts were based on clinical histories the participants reported. V usage is TRBV5-3 and J usage is TRBJ1-4, with D hard to call. TRBV5-3 is an ORF; its function is uncertain. This sequence was found in a woman aged 60 to 75 who had recovered from COVID-19. The sample comprised PBMCs or T cells enriched from blood (not recorded which). The CDR3 DNA reads TGTGCCAGAAGCCTCCCGTCTCGGGATTGTAATGAAAAACTGTTTTTT. Protein: CARSLPSRDCNEKLFF.